Following are 26 T cell receptor beta chains from one sample sequenced in a study of CD8 T cells in Susac syndrome. cDNA came from roughly 0.47 to 1 ug RNA primed by random hexamers. TCRdb re-derived calls from the immunoSEQ multiplex PCR reads in MiXCR, one entry per CDR3 protein. The sample lists 330,000 or so distinct CDR3 sequences, about 91% occurring once. The specimen sequenced was CD8+ T cells from PBMCs. These receptors originate from a human donor with multiple sclerosis.

This clonotype was observed a single time. CDR3 sequence reads: CASSEYPDRGIGNEQFF. The DNA for the CDR3 is TGTGCCAGCAGTGAATATCCGGACAGGGGGATAGGTAATGAGCAGTTCTTC. The chain joins TRBV25-1 to TRBJ2-1, with TRBD1 matching over 10 bases. The CDR3 totals 17 residues. CDR1 and CDR2 (germline): MGHDK, SYGVNS. Trimming cost V 0 bases and J 7 bases; bases outside gene matches: 9.

The rearrangement links TRBV7-9 to TRBJ2-2; D is perhaps TRBD1 (6 bases). V lost 4 bases, J lost 1 base, and 13 bases lay in between. Per the germline V gene, CDR1 is SEHNR and CDR2 is FQNEAQ (reference sequence). The CDR3 covers 16 residues. The CDR3 bases are TGTGCCAGCAGCTCAAACAGGGAAAAGAACACCGGGGAGCTGTTTTTT. It codes for CASSSNREKNTGELFF.

This chain uses TRBV6-2 or TRBV6-3 with TRBJ2-5; D gene ambiguous. In germline, CDR1 is MNHEY, CDR2 SVGEGT. The CDR3 runs to 16 residues. The V and J ends lost 2 bases and 4 bases respectively, with 17 bases between them. CDR3 coding DNA: TGTGCCAGCAGTTACGAGGTGGCAGAAATGGGAGAGACCCAGTACTTC. Protein: CASSYEVAEMGETQYF.

This clonotype was seen once. The gene calls are TRBV20-1 and TRBJ2-3; 10 bases are a match to TRBD1. The germline gives CDR1 DFQATT, CDR2 SNEGSKA (reference sequence). V lost 0 bases and J lost 4; bases outside the gene matches: 7. The CDR3 is 16 residues long. The CDR3 nucleotides read TGCAGTGCTAGAGATATGGGGACAGGGGATGCAGATACGCAGTATTTT. This codes for CSARDMGTGDADTQYF.

The chain recombines TRBV28 with TRBJ2-2; 9 bases agree with TRBD2. The germline V gene has CDR1 MDHEN and CDR2 SYDVKM. Germline trimming cut 6 bases from V and 1 base from J; bases unmatched to any gene: 12. The CDR3 loop spans 18 amino acids. DNA of the CDR3: TGTGCCAGCAGCCCCGGGAGAATAGCGGGGGTGAACACCGGGGAGCTGTTTTTT. It codes for CASSPGRIAGVNTGELFF.

The chain joins TRBV4-3 to TRBJ2-2; weak D call: TRBD2 (6 bases). The germline V gene encodes CDR1 LGHNA and CDR2 YSLEER. V gave up 4 bases and J gave up 6 bases, with 12 bases separating them. The CDR3 runs 14 residues. CDR3 region: CASSPGAGSGELFF. CDR3 bases: TGCGCCAGCAGCCCCGGGGCGGGGTCCGGGGAGCTGTTTTTT.

This sequence joins TRBV11-2 and TRBJ2-1; 9 positions agree with TRBD2. CDR1 is SGHAT, CDR2 FQNNGV, per germline. Trimming removed 1 base from V and 9 bases from J; junction bases left unmatched: 4. The CDR3 has 14 residues. CDR3 nucleotide sequence: TGTGCCAGCAGCTTAGGCGGGGGGGCCGTTGAGCAGTTCTTC. It specifies CASSLGGGAVEQFF.

This clonotype was picked up a small number of times. This rearrangement joins TRBV7-6 to TRBJ2-5; weak D call: TRBD2 (5 bases). From germline, CDR1 is SGHVS and CDR2 FNYEAQ. The V end lost 5 bases, the J end lost 2 bases, and 9 bases lay between the germline ends. The CDR3 is 13 amino acids. CDR3 region: CASSRGSQETQYF. The CDR3 bases are TGTGCCAGCAGCCGCGGGTCGCAAGAGACCCAGTACTTC.

This clonotype has a single count. Written as DNA, the CDR3 is TGTGCCAGCAGTTTAACCTCAGGGAAAGAGACCCAGTACTTC. It translates to CASSLTSGKETQYF. The chain recombines TRBV28 with TRBJ2-5, with a weak D call TRBD1 (5 bases). The germline gives CDR1 MDHEN, CDR2 SYDVKM. V lost 2 bases to trimming and J lost 3 bases, with 10 bases between them. This CDR3 comprises 14 residues.

The chain is built from TRBV5-4 and TRBJ2-5; D call uncertain. Trimming took 1 base from V and 5 from J, leaving 12 bases between them. This CDR3 has 14 amino acids. From germline, CDR1 is SGHNT and CDR2 YYREEE (reference sequence). CDR3 sequence reads: CASSLYGESETQYF. CDR3 coding DNA: TGTGCCAGCAGCTTGTATGGGGAATCTGAGACCCAGTACTTC.

This chain connects TRBV2 to TRBJ2-1, with unresolved D. The CDR3 is made up of 13 amino acids. Germline lookup yields CDR1 SNHLY and CDR2 FYNNEI. Trimming removed 11 bases from V and 0 bases from J, with 11 bases in between. DNA for the CDR3: TGTGCCTTCAAACAGAGCTCCTACAATGAGCAGTTCTTC. This encodes CAFKQSSYNEQFF.

This chain connects TRBV9 to TRBJ2-3; D is undetermined. The CDR3 loop spans 13 amino acids. V lost 3 bases and J lost 3, with 8 bases in between. Germline V gene data show CDR1 as SGDLS and CDR2 as YYNGEE. The CDR3 region has the DNA TGTGCCAGCAGCGATACGGGTACAGATACGCAGTATTTT. This translates into CASSDTGTDTQYF.

The chain uses TRBV25-1 and TRBJ2-7; D not resolved. Trimming cost V 3 bases and J 1 base, with 7 bases left between them. This CDR3 spans 13 amino acids. The germline V gene has CDR1 MGHDK and CDR2 SYGVNS. CDR3 in DNA: TGTGCCAGCAGTGACCACACGTCCTACGAGCAGTACTTC. Translation gives CASSDHTSYEQYF.

The V call is TRBV4-1, the J call TRBJ2-3; 8 positions match TRBD2. Looked up from germline, CDR1 is MGHRA and CDR2 is YSYEKL. V gave up 0 bases and J gave up 5 bases; unmatched junction bases: 10. The CDR3 length is 17 residues. CDR3 loop: CASSQDSAGAVGDTQYF. The DNA for the CDR3 is TGCGCCAGCAGCCAAGATTCAGCGGGGGCAGTAGGAGATACGCAGTATTTT.

The genes are TRBV7-9 and TRBJ1-6; no clear D. Deletions cut 0 bases from V and 4 bases from J, with 7 bases between. CDR3 size: 15 residues. Germline loops: CDR1 SEHNR, CDR2 FQNEAQ (reference sequence). The CDR3 sequence is CASSLARQYNSPLHF. The CDR3 DNA reads as TGTGCCAGCAGCTTAGCGCGCCAGTATAATTCACCCCTCCACTTT. The complete variable domain, with remaining parts taken from reference TRBV7-9 and TRBJ1-6, reads DTGVSQNPRHKITKRGQNVTFRCDPISEHNRLYWYRQTLGQGPEFLTYFQNEAQLEKSRLLSDRFSAERPKGSFSTLEIQRTEQGDSAMYLCASSLARQYNSPLHFGNGTRLTVT.

This sequence joins TRBV19 and TRBJ2-7; D unclear. The V end was cut by 1 base, the J end by 3 bases, with 7 bases between. Germline V lookup: CDR1 LNHDA, CDR2 SQIVND (reference sequence). The CDR3 totals 13 residues. The CDR3 DNA follows: TGTGCCAGTAGTATAGGCTGGGACTACGAGCAGTACTTC. Protein sequence: CASSIGWDYEQYF.

The chain combines TRBV29-1 with TRBJ2-7; 8 bases are a match to TRBD2. The CDR3 totals 14 residues. The V segment lost 4 bases and the J segment 0 bases; nucleotides outside the gene matches: 5. Germline-derived CDR1 and CDR2 are SQVTM and ANQGSEA. CDR3 bases: TGCAGCGTTGGACCGGGGGGGAACTCCTACGAGCAGTACTTC. Amino acid sequence: CSVGPGGNSYEQYF.

The V call is TRBV7-2, the J call TRBJ2-7, with 10 positions matching TRBD2. The CDR3 covers 15 residues. Germline CDR1 SGHTA, CDR2 FQGNSA. V trimming: 5 bases; J trimming: 3 bases; junction bases outside the gene matches: 7. The CDR3 coding sequence is TGTGCCAGCAGCCAAGGAGCGGGAGGGGGCTACGAGCAGTACTTC. Translation: CASSQGAGGGYEQYF.

V is TRBV20-1 and J is TRBJ1-1; 8 bases fit TRBD1. V was pared by 1 base and J by 5 bases, with 9 bases of the junction left unmatched. The CDR3 consists of 15 residues. CDR1 and CDR2 from the germline V gene are DFQATT and SNEGSKA (reference sequence). The chain's CDR3 is CSARGVAGTGTEAFF. The DNA of the CDR3 is TGCAGTGCTAGAGGAGTTGCAGGGACAGGAACTGAAGCTTTCTTT.

This chain connects TRBV4-3 to TRBJ2-1; D unresolved. The CDR3 totals 18 residues. CDR1 is LGHNA, CDR2 YSLEER, per germline. Trimming left V 0 bases short and J 2 bases short, with 17 bases between. This chain's CDR3 is CASSQEVWQDGTYNEQFF. CDR3 DNA sequence: TGCGCCAGCAGCCAAGAGGTATGGCAGGATGGGACCTACAATGAGCAGTTCTTC.

The V call is TRBV9, the J call TRBJ2-5; a weak D match, TRBD2 (6 bases). The CDR3 length is 13 residues. With 3 bases removed from V and 5 bases from J, the gap between germline ends came to 11 bases. Germline-derived CDR1 and CDR2 are SGDLS and YYNGEE. The CDR3 spells CASSAGGMETQYF. CDR3 coding DNA: TGTGCCAGCAGCGCCGGAGGGATGGAGACCCAGTACTTC.

The chain uses TRBV5-6 and TRBJ1-1, with D maybe TRBD1 (6 bases). The V end was cut by 4 bases, the J end by 3 bases, with 16 bases between. The CDR3 has 15 residues. CDR1 SGHDT and CDR2 YYEEEE come from the germline V gene. The CDR3 loop is CASSTDRWGDTEAFF. Written as DNA, the CDR3 is TGTGCCAGCAGCACAGACAGGTGGGGGGACACTGAAGCTTTCTTT.

This clonotype appeared a single time. V and J are TRBV6-1 and TRBJ1-1; D perhaps matches TRBD1 (6 bases). Germline CDR1 is MNHNS and CDR2 is SASEGT. The CDR3 runs 16 residues. V lost 1 base, J lost 1 base, and 13 bases lay in between. CDR3 residues: CASSEGMGGANTEAFF. CDR3 in DNA: TGTGCCAGCAGTGAAGGGATGGGGGGCGCGAACACTGAAGCTTTCTTT.

The chain is built from TRBV15 and TRBJ2-1; D is perhaps TRBD1 (6 bases). CDR1 is LNHNV, CDR2 YYDKDF, per germline (reference sequence). V dropped 1 base and J dropped 9 bases, with 25 bases sitting between them. The CDR3 totals 18 residues. The CDR3: CATSRGESGRGGLGEQFF. CDR3 bases: TGTGCCACCAGCAGAGGGGAATCAGGCAGGGGCGGTTTGGGTGAGCAGTTCTTC.

This chain uses TRBV7-8 with TRBJ2-2; tentatively, D is TRBD1 (5 bases). The CDR3 extends over 13 amino acids. Germline V gene lookup returns CDR1 SGHVS and CDR2 FQNEAQ. V lost 6 bases, J lost 4 bases, and 9 bases lay in between. The CDR3 sequence is CASRGPATGELFF. The CDR3, as DNA: TGTGCCAGCAGGGGGCCGGCCACCGGGGAGCTGTTTTTT.

The rearrangement links TRBV27 to TRBJ2-1; no clear D. Germline V gene sequence: CDR1 MNHEY, CDR2 SMNVEV (reference sequence). The CDR3 length is 16 residues. Trimming removed 0 bases from V and 0 bases from J, with 9 bases in between. The CDR3 DNA follows: TGTGCCAGCAGTTTATCTTTACCGAGCTCCTACAATGAGCAGTTCTTC. Residues: CASSLSLPSSYNEQFF.